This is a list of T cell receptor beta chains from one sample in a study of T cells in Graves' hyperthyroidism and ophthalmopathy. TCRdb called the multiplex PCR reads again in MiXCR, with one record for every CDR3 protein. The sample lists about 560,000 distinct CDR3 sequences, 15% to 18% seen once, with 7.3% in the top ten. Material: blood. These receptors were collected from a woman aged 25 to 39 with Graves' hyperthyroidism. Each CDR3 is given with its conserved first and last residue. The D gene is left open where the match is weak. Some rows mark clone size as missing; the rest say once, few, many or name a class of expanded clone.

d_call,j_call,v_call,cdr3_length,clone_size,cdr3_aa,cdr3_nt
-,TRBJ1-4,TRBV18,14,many,CASSPAATNEKLFF,TGTGCCAGCTCACCGGCGGCAACTAATGAAAAACTGTTTTTT
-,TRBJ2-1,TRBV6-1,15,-,CASRAQRDLNNEQFF,TGTGCCAGCAGAGCCCAGAGGGACTTAAACAATGAGCAGTTCTTC
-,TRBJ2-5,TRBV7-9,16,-,CASSLEWPRGEETQYF,TGTGCCAGCAGCTTAGAATGGCCCAGGGGGGAAGAGACCCAGTACTTC
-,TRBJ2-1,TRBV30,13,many,CAWSWGRGNEQFF,TGTGCCTGGAGCTGGGGGCGAGGGAATGAGCAGTTCTTC
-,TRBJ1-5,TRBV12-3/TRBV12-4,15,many,CASSQTGNSNQPQHF,TGTGCCAGCAGTCAAACAGGGAATAGCAATCAGCCCCAGCATTTT
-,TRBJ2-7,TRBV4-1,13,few,CASSQALVYEQYF,TGCGCCAGCAGCCAAGCCCTAGTATACGAGCAGTACTTC
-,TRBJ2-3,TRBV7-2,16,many,CASSKGGRGETDTQYF,TGTGCCAGCAGCAAAGGAGGACGGGGAGAGACAGATACGCAGTATTTT
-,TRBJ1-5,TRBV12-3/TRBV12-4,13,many,CASSSQTGQPQHF,TGTGCCAGCAGTTCCCAGACCGGTCAGCCCCAGCATTTT
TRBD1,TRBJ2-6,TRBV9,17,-,CASSATGQGSGANVLTF,TGTGCCAGCAGCGCTACGGGACAGGGGTCTGGGGCCAACGTCCTGACTTTC
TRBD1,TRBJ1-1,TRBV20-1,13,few,CSASHRGGTEAFF,TGCAGTGCTAGCCACAGGGGTGGCACTGAAGCTTTCTTT
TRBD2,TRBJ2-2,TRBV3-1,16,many,CASSPTSGSGTGELFF,TGTGCCAGCAGCCCGACTAGCGGGAGTGGCACCGGGGAGCTGTTTTTT
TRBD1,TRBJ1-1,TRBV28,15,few,CASSSTGERNTEAFF,TGTGCCAGCAGTTCGACAGGGGAAAGGAACACTGAAGCTTTCTTT
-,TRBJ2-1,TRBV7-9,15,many,CASSFVQGIYNEQFF,TGTGCCAGCAGCTTTGTGCAGGGGATCTACAATGAGCAGTTCTTC
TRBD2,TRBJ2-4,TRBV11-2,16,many,CASSLRLAGAKNIQYF,TGTGCCAGCAGCTTAAGACTAGCGGGAGCCAAAAACATTCAGTACTTC
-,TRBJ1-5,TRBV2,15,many,CASSEVLGQNQPQHF,TGTGCCAGCAGTGAAGTGCTAGGACAGAATCAGCCCCAGCATTTT
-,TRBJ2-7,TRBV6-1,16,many,CASSSTDLGVSYEQYF,TGTGCCAGCAGTTCCACAGATCTAGGGGTATCCTACGAGCAGTACTTC
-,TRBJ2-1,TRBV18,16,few,CASSIRHQLSYNEQFF,TGTGCCAGCTCCATCAGACACCAACTTTCCTACAATGAGCAGTTCTTC
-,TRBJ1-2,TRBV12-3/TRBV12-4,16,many,CASSPVNGGLPNGYTF,TGTGCCAGCAGTCCTGTGAACGGGGGGCTTCCGAATGGCTACACCTTC
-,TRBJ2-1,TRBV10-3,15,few,CAIRFQGQGSNEQFF,TGTGCCATCAGATTCCAAGGGCAGGGGAGCAATGAGCAGTTCTTC
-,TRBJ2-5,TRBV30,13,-,CAGTGSIQETQYF,TGTGCCGGAACAGGGAGCATACAAGAGACCCAGTACTTC
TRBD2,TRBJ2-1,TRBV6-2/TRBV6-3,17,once,CASSYPGLAGGPDEQFF,TGTGCCAGCAGTTACCCTGGACTAGCGGGAGGGCCCGATGAGCAGTTCTTC
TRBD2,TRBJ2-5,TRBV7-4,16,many,CASSAKTSGRGETQYF,TGTGCCAGCAGCGCCAAGACTAGCGGGAGGGGGGAGACCCAGTACTTC
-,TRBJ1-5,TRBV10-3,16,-,CAISEFPGEVGQPQHF,TGTGCCATCAGTGAGTTCCCGGGCGAAGTCGGACAGCCCCAGCATTTT
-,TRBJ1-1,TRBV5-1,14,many,CASSLYSVDTEAFF,TGCGCCAGCAGCTTGTACTCGGTGGACACTGAAGCTTTCTTT
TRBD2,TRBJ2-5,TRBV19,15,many,CASSVGTSGQETQYF,TGTGCCAGTAGTGTGGGGACTAGCGGGCAAGAGACCCAGTACTTC
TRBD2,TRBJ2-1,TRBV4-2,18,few,CASSQDSGLAGGYNEQFF,TGTGCCAGCAGCCAAGATTCGGGACTAGCGGGAGGTTACAATGAGCAGTTCTTC
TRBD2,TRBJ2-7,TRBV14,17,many,CASSQKGLAGVGYEQYF,TGTGCCAGCAGCCAAAAAGGACTAGCGGGAGTCGGGTACGAGCAGTACTTC
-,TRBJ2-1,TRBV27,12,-,CASYESYNEQFF,TGTGCCAGCTACGAGTCTTACAATGAGCAGTTCTTC
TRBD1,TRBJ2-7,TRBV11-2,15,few,CASSLIRTGLYEQYF,TGTGCCAGCAGCTTAATTAGGACAGGGCTCTACGAGCAGTACTTC
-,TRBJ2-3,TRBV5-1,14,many,CASSLGEITDTQYF,TGCGCCAGCAGCTTGGGGGAAATCACAGATACGCAGTATTTT
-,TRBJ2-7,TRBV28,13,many,CASSLSYSYEQYF,TGTGCCAGCAGTTTATCATACTCCTACGAGCAGTACTTC
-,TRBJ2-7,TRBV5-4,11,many,CASSYSNEQYF,TGTGCCAGCAGCTATAGTAACGAGCAGTACTTC
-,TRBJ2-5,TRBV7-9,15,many,CASSSISGVGETQYF,TGTGCCAGCAGCTCTATTTCAGGGGTCGGGGAGACCCAGTACTTC
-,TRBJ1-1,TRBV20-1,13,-,CSASAGVNTEAFF,TGCAGTGCTAGTGCAGGAGTAAACACTGAAGCTTTCTTT
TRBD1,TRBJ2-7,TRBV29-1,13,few,CSVARTGGVEQYF,TGCAGCGTTGCGAGGACAGGGGGCGTCGAGCAGTACTTC
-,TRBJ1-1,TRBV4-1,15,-,CASSHGLGLNTEAFF,TGCGCCAGCAGCCATGGCTTAGGACTTAACACTGAAGCTTTCTTT
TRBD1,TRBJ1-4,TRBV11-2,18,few,CASSQEGAGGLEDEKLFF,TGTGCCAGCAGCCAAGAAGGGGCAGGGGGCTTAGAGGATGAAAAACTGTTTTTT
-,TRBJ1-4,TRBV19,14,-,CASSIGQAGEKLFF,TGTGCCAGTAGTATTGGGCAGGCGGGCGAAAAACTGTTTTTT
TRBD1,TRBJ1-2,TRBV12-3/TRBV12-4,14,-,CASNTHRDSYGYTF,TGTGCCAGCAATACTCACCGGGACAGCTATGGCTACACCTTC
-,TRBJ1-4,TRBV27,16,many,CASSLAGSGINEKLFF,TGTGCCAGCAGTTTAGCTGGGTCGGGGATTAATGAAAAACTGTTTTTT
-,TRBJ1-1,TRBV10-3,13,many,CAISEGTNTEAFF,TGTGCCATCAGTGAGGGCACGAACACTGAAGCTTTCTTT
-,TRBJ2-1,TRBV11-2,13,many,CASRIADLSEQFF,TGTGCCAGCAGAATAGCGGACCTCTCTGAGCAGTTCTTC
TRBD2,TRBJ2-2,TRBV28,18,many,CASSLSRLAGELSGELFF,TGTGCCAGCAGTTTAAGTCGGCTAGCGGGAGAACTCTCCGGGGAGCTGTTTTTT
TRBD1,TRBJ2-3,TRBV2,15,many,CASSDMTGGTDTQYF,TGTGCCAGCAGTGATATGACAGGGGGCACAGATACGCAGTATTTT
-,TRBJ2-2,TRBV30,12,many,CAWSSVDGELFF,TGTGCCTGGAGTTCTGTGGATGGGGAGCTGTTTTTT
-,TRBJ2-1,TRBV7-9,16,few,CASSGRGGRPYNEQFF,TGTGCCAGCAGCGGAAGGGGGGGGAGACCCTACAATGAGCAGTTCTTC
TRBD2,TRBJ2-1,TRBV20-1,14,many,CSARGPSGSDEQFF,TGCAGTGCTAGAGGTCCTAGCGGGTCGGATGAGCAGTTCTTC
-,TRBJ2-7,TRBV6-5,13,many,CASSYSMRGEQYF,TGTGCCAGCAGTTACTCGATGAGGGGTGAGCAGTACTTC
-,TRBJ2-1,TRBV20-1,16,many,CSASTGGSGSYNEQFF,TGCAGTGCTTCGACTGGGGGGTCGGGCTCCTACAATGAGCAGTTCTTC
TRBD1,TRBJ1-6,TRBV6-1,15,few,CASSSDRSIFSPLHF,TGTGCCAGCAGCTCGGACAGGTCGATCTTTTCACCCCTCCACTTT
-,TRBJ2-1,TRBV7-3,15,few,CASSPGIRSYNEQFF,TGTGCCAGCAGTCCCGGGATCCGCTCCTACAATGAGCAGTTCTTC
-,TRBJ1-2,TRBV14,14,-,CASSRLDLPYGYTF,TGTGCCAGCAGCCGACTGGATCTACCCTATGGCTACACCTTC
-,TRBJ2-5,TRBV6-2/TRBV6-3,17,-,CASSHLTGRGKQETQYF,TGTGCCAGCAGCCATTTAACAGGGCGGGGGAAACAAGAGACCCAGTACTTC
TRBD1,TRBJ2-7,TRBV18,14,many,CASSPGQESYEQYF,TGTGCCAGCTCACCGGGACAGGAGTCCTACGAGCAGTACTTC
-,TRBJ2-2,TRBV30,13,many,CAWTSGESGELFF,TGTGCCTGGACCTCTGGGGAGAGCGGGGAGCTGTTTTTT
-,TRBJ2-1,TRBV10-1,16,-,CASSESYARDVNEQFF,TGCGCCAGCAGTGAGTCGTATGCCCGAGATGTAAATGAGCAGTTCTTC
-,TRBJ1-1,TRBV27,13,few,CASSPAGGTEAFF,TGTGCCAGCAGCCCCGCGGGGGGCACTGAAGCTTTCTTT
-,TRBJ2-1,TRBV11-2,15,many,CASSSGGSSYNEQFF,TGTGCCAGCAGCTCAGGCGGCAGCTCCTACAATGAGCAGTTCTTC
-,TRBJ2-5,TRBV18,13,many,CASSPPSRETQYF,TGTGCCAGCTCCCCTCCGTCCAGGGAGACCCAGTACTTC
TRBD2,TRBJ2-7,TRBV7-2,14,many,CASSATSGGYEQYF,TGTGCCAGCAGCGCCACTAGCGGGGGCTACGAGCAGTACTTC